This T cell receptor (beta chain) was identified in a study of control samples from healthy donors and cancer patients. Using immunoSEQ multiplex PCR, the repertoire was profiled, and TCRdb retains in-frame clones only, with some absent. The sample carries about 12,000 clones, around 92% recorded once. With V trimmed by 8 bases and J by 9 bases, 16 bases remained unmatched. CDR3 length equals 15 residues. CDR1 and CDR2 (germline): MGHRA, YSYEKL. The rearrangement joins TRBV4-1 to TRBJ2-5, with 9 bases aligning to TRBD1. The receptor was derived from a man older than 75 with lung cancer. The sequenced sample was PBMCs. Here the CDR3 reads CASQPGQGPIMAQYF. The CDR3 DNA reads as TGCGCCAGCCAGCCGGGACAGGGACCTATTATGGCCCAGTACTTC.